Listed below are T cell receptor beta chains from one sample, sequenced in a study of shared clonotypes between healthy human individuals. Clones were sequenced by immunoSEQ multiplex PCR, and TCRdb holds only the in-frame ones, with some missing. The sample lists some 1 million clones, approximately 76% seen once, with about 1.4% in the top ten. Sequencing was carried out using memory CD4+ T cells sorted from blood. The receptors were sampled from a young man in good health. Each CDR3 is given with its conserved first and last residue. Where a row states a size, it is once, few, many or the class of an expanded clone; other rows omit it.

>NA|TRBV19
CASSIDPSPNTEAFF
>NA|TRBV19
CASSIEDGSISRPQHF
>NA|TRBV6-5
CASSRDRNPSYEQYF
>NA|TRBV28
CASSWGDTEAFF
>NA|TRBV28
CASSLKGPQHF
>NA|TRBV11-3
CASRPIRQAYEQYF
>NA|TRBV18
CASSQSAGIVETQYF
>NA|TRBV5-4
CASSFYREPSTDTQYF
>NA|TRBV6-6
CAGGQGPNTEAFF
>NA|TRBV6-1
CASKRAANQPQHF
>NA|TRBV7-2
CASSLAVSYNEQFF
>NA|TRBV19
CASRGSTDTQYF
>NA|TRBV9
CASSKGPTGELFF
>once|TRBV30
CAWGTSGGTGTQYF
>NA|TRBV6-1
CASRSRWNNIEQFF
>NA|TRBV28
CASSLTSYEQYF
>NA|TRBV7-9
CASSLAGGYTDTQYF
>NA|TRBV2
CASKYYREEGGYTF
>NA|TRBV5-1
CASTQNGGNLANYGYTF
>NA|TRBV20-1
CSAGGQPQHF
>NA|TRBV30
CAWSRGDLGETQYF
>NA|TRBV19
CASSIGWSSGNTIYF
>once|TRBV15
CATSKGLSNQPQHF
>NA|TRBV5-6
CASSLQGKGLGETQYF
>NA|TRBV18
CASSPSGGENQPQHF
>few|TRBV11-3
CASSLSMGGSTDTQYF
>NA|TRBV7-8
CASSSGTGLSPLHF
>NA|TRBV4-3
CASSQGMGGARNEQYF
>NA|TRBV11-2
CASSLELAPYEQYF
>NA|TRBV4-2
CASSQDSSGNYGYTF
>few|TRBV4-1
CASSRGQGDYGYTF
>NA|TRBV7-9
CASSFGLAGVGNTGELFF
>NA|TRBV11-1
CASSPEGASYNEQFF
>NA|TRBV4-1
CASSRTLTPGELFF
>NA|TRBV10-3
CAIVGGSSGNTIYF
>NA|TRBV5-5
CASSLLFPGNSPLHF
>NA|TRBV5-1
CASSGAREQYF
>NA|TRBV18
CASYRGDTIYF
>NA|TRBV19
CASSSGGAPNTQYF
>NA|TRBV5-6
CASSLAVGPRTTGETQYF
>NA|TRBV18
CASSHYIVRDRGTDTQYF
>NA|TRBV19
CASSSNQPQHF
>NA|TRBV2
CASSEAGEKLFF
>NA|TRBV7-2
CASSSQGTGNSPLHF
>NA|TRBV11-2
CASSLGRESSGNTIYF
>NA|TRBV12-2
CASRPTGMNSGNTIYF
>NA|TRBV29-1
CSVGSGGQGYTF
>NA|TRBV9
CASSKGQGATEAFF